This T cell receptor beta chain was sequenced for a study of PD-1 blockade in classical Hodgkin lymphoma. The data were produced by immunoSEQ multiplex PCR, yet TCRdb's version contains in-frame clones alone and is incomplete. The sample holds around 9,500 clones; 75% are singletons and the top ten take 4.6%. This clone has only one observation. Sample time point: cycle 4 day 1 (C4D1), after 6 weeks of nivolumab. Brentuximab vedotin exposure varied among the patients, all of whom had relapsed after autologous stem cell transplantation. Purified CD4+ T cells were obtained from thawed PBMCs through magnetic negative selection. Classifying best responses yielded complete response, partial response or progressive disease. Germline loops: CDR1 SGHDT, CDR2 YYEEEE. CDR3 length: 15 amino acids. The trim removed 4 bases at V and 6 bases at J, leaving 2 bases unmatched.

The clonotype was recovered from a human donor with classical Hodgkin lymphoma. The J gene is TRBJ2-2, the V gene TRBV5-6; TRBD2 aligns across 14 bases. Sequences were derived from CD4+ T cells from blood, sampled before the fourth cycle of nivolumab. The CDR3 protein is CASSTTSGGAGELFF. In DNA, the CDR3 is TGTGCCAGCAGCACGACTAGCGGGGGGGCCGGGGAGCTGTTTTTT.